This TCR beta chain emerged from a study of human CD8 memory T cell subsets. Regarding the study as a whole: Stem-like memory and precursor exhausted T cells had similarly high diversity, unlike effector memory cells. Estimates that used Chao1 suggested higher diversity in stem-like memory T cells than in precursor exhausted T cells.

Making the TCR beta libraries relied on UMI-labeled 5' RACE. With the 5' RACE reads reprocessed, TCRdb shows one record per CDR3 protein and no DNA. The repertoire table contains about 10,000 distinct CDR3 sequences. In the case of this clonotype: Antigen specificity is unknown.

The CDR3 covers 15 residues. Germline V gene lookup returns CDR1 MNHEY and CDR2 SVGAGI. Sequencing was carried out using CD8+ stem-like memory T cells (TSCM and TCM) sorted from PBMCs. Subset denoted: stem-like memory CD8 T cells (TSTEM), CCR7+ PD-1- TIGIT-. The sequence derives from a human donor in good health. The chain carries TRBV6-5 and TRBJ2-1; TCRdb indicates TRBD1, and absent DNA this call remains unverified. The CDR3 protein is CASSYSGGSHNEQFF.